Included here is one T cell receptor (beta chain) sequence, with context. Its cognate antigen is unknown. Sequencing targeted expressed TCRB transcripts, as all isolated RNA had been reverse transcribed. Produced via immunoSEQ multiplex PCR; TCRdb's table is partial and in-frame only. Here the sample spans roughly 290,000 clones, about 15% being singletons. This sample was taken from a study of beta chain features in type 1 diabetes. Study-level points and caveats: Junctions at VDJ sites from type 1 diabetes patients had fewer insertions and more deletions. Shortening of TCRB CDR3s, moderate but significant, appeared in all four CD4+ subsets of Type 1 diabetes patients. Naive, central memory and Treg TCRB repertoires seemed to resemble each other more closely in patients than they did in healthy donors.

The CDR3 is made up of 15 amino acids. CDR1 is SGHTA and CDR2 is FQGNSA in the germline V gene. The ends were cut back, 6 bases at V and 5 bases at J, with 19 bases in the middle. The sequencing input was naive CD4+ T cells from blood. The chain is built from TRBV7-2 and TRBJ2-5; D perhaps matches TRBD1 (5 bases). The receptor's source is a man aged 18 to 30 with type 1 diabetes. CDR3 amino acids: CASRNTGRTRETQYF. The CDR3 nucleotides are TGTGCCAGCAGAAACACCGGACGGACAAGGGAGACCCAGTACTTC.